This T cell receptor (beta chain) originates from a study of CD8 T cells in Susac syndrome. RNA was extracted with the RNeasy kit, and a quantity of roughly 0.5 to 1 ug was reverse transcribed using random hexamers. MiXCR was run by TCRdb on the immunoSEQ multiplex PCR reads, yielding one entry per CDR3 protein. The data contain hundreds of thousands of distinct CDR3 sequences, more than 85% of them singletons. Sequencing targeted TCR beta in T cells from blood (CD8+ and CD4+). While CD8+ and CD4+ T cells were isolated negatively, TEMRA cells were enriched by FACS. This sequence originates from a human donor with multiple sclerosis. Specimen: CD8+ T cells from PBMCs.

For the CDR3, the DNA is TGTGCCACCAGCAGAGGATCCGGAGTGGAACCCCAGCATTTT. Its protein is CATSRGSGVEPQHF. This sequence joins TRBV15 and TRBJ1-5, with D hard to call. The germline V gene has CDR1 LNHNV and CDR2 YYDKDF (reference sequence). This CDR3 has 14 amino acids. The V end lost 1 base, the J end lost 10 bases, and 14 bases lay between the germline ends.